This is a list of T cell receptor beta chains from one sample in a study of blood T cell repertoires in COVID-19. The protocol was immunoSEQ multiplex PCR, while the TCRdb copy is restricted to in-frame clones and leaves out a portion. Here the sample spans 350,000 or so clones, around nine tenths being singletons. The sample consisted of PBMCs or T cells enriched from blood (not recorded which). These receptors were obtained from a woman in her twenties or thirties who had been exposed to COVID-19. The CDR3 runs from the conserved cysteine through the conserved F or W. D genes are given only for firm matches. A clone size is listed for some rows: how often the clone was seen (once, few, many), or a class if it is expanded.

D,size,J,V,DNA,CDR3
TRBD1,.,TRBJ1-5,TRBV7-9,TGTGCCAGCAGCCCAGGGGGTTGGCAGCCCCAGCATTTT,CASSPGGWQPQHF
.,.,TRBJ2-5,TRBV19,TGTGCCAGTAGTATGGCCAGGGGTGGGGAGACCCAGTACTTC,CASSMARGGETQYF
TRBD2,.,TRBJ2-7,TRBV19,TGTGCCAGTAGTCGGGGACTAGCGGGAGCTGAGGAGCAGTACTTC,CASSRGLAGAEEQYF
.,.,TRBJ1-2,TRBV6-5,TGTGCCAGCAGTTACCTTCGAGGGAGCCTAAACTATGGCTACACCTTC,CASSYLRGSLNYGYTF
TRBD1,.,TRBJ1-2,TRBV5-1,TGCGCCAGCAGCCCACAGGGGGTAGGTGGCTACACCTTC,CASSPQGVGGYTF
TRBD1,once,TRBJ2-7,TRBV6-5,TGTGCCAGCAGAAAGAACAGGGGAGTCAACGAGCAGTACTTC,CASRKNRGVNEQYF
.,.,TRBJ2-2,TRBV24-1,TGTGCCACCAGTGATCCAGATGACACCGGGGAGCTGTTTTTT,CATSDPDDTGELFF
.,few,TRBJ1-4,TRBV30,TGTGCCTGGAGCTTAGGGCAGGGAATAGAGAAACTGTTTTTT,CAWSLGQGIEKLFF
.,.,TRBJ1-5,TRBV12-3/TRBV12-4,TGTGCCAGCAGTGGACAGCTCCAGCCCCAGCATTTT,CASSGQLQPQHF
TRBD1,.,TRBJ2-7,TRBV29-1,TGCAGCGCCGAGACCTTGGACAGGGGGAAATACGAGCAGTACTTC,CSAETLDRGKYEQYF
TRBD1,few,TRBJ1-2,TRBV9,TGTGCCAGCAGCCCCAGGACAGGGGGCGCCGGCTACACCTTC,CASSPRTGGAGYTF
.,.,TRBJ2-1,TRBV11-2,TGTGCCAGCAGCCCGGAGGGGGCCTCCTACAATGAGCAGTTCTTC,CASSPEGASYNEQFF
.,.,TRBJ1-1,TRBV5-1,TGCGCCAGCAGCATCGCCCCCTTTTGGCCGAACACTGAAGCTTTCTTT,CASSIAPFWPNTEAFF
.,.,TRBJ2-1,TRBV2,TGTGCCAGCAGGGTGAGCTCCTACAATGAGCAGTTCTTC,CASRVSSYNEQFF
.,.,TRBJ2-5,TRBV29-1,TGCAGCGTTGAAGACTACAGACAAGAGACCCAGTACTTC,CSVEDYRQETQYF
.,.,TRBJ1-2,TRBV27,TGTGCCAGCACTAGTAGAGCGTACACCTTC,CASTSRAYTF
.,.,TRBJ1-1,TRBV19,TGTGCCAGTAGTTTGTTGACAGTGGGCACTGAAGCTTTCTTT,CASSLLTVGTEAFF
.,.,TRBJ2-2,TRBV3-1/TRBV3-2,TGTGCCAGCAGCCAAATTGGCGTGATCGGAGCCGGGGAGCTGTTTTTT,CASSQIGVIGAGELFF
.,few,TRBJ2-5,TRBV18,TGTGCCAGCTCACGGAACACGGGAGTGGGGGAGACCCAGTACTTC,CASSRNTGVGETQYF
.,.,TRBJ2-3,TRBV30,TGTGCCTGGAGTGCGGGAAGAGTCGGGAGCCCCAGCACAGATACGCAGTATTTT,CAWSAGRVGSPSTDTQYF
.,.,TRBJ1-2,TRBV10-1,TGCGCCAGCAGTGCCAGGGTCGACTATGGCTACACCTTC,CASSARVDYGYTF
TRBD2,.,TRBJ2-1,TRBV7-3,TGTGCCAGCAGCTTACGTGCGGGAGGTCCCTACAATGAGCAGTTCTTC,CASSLRAGGPYNEQFF
TRBD1,.,TRBJ2-3,TRBV7-8,TGTGCCAGCAGCTTAGGATCCGGGACAGGGGGCAGGGATACGCAGTATTTT,CASSLGSGTGGRDTQYF
.,.,TRBJ2-3,TRBV19,TGTGCCAGGACAAACGCAACAGGTCTTGGCACAGATACGCAGTATTTT,CARTNATGLGTDTQYF
TRBD1,.,TRBJ1-3,TRBV9,TGTGCCAGCAGCGTAGCTCAGGGGGCTGGAAACACCATATATTTT,CASSVAQGAGNTIYF
TRBD2,once,TRBJ2-7,TRBV19,TGTGCCAGTAGAGAGAAGGGACTAGCGGGCTCCTACGAGCAGTACTTC,CASREKGLAGSYEQYF
.,.,TRBJ2-6,TRBV11-2,TGTGCCAGCAGCTTATATAGTCGGGACTCTGGGGCCAACGTCCTGACTTTC,CASSLYSRDSGANVLTF
.,.,TRBJ1-1,TRBV10-3,TGTGCCATCAGCTACGAGGACAGTGAAGCTTTCTTT,CAISYEDSEAFF
TRBD1,.,TRBJ2-1,TRBV19,TGTGCCAGTAACAAGGACAGGGCGAATGAGCAGTTCTTC,CASNKDRANEQFF
.,.,TRBJ1-1,TRBV6-5,TGTGCCAGCGGAGGGTCGAACACTGAAGCTTTCTTT,CASGGSNTEAFF
.,.,TRBJ2-2,TRBV28,TGTGCCAGCAGCCCCCCGGGGGTGTACACCGGGGAGCTGTTTTTT,CASSPPGVYTGELFF
TRBD2,.,TRBJ2-2,TRBV6-1,TGTGCCAGCAGTGAAGGACTAGCGGGAGCCGGGGAGCTGTTTTTT,CASSEGLAGAGELFF
.,.,TRBJ1-4,TRBV14,TGTGCCAGCTCAGCGGGGGGCGAATGGAAAAAACTGTTTTTT,CASSAGGEWKKLFF
.,.,TRBJ2-2,TRBV7-9,TGTGCCAGCAGCTTCCTCATCCGACAGGATCGGAGCACCGGGGAGCTGTTTTTT,CASSFLIRQDRSTGELFF
.,.,TRBJ1-1,TRBV25-1,TGTGCCAGCCGAGACATGACGGGGACTAGAGCTTTCTTT,CASRDMTGTRAFF
TRBD1,once,TRBJ1-5,TRBV6-5,TGTGCCAGCAGCCCAGACAGGGAGAATCAGCCCCAGCATTTT,CASSPDRENQPQHF
.,.,TRBJ1-6,TRBV19,TGTGCCAGTAGTCTTTTTACGGGTAATTCACCCCTCCACTTT,CASSLFTGNSPLHF
TRBD1,.,TRBJ1-5,TRBV19,TGTGCCAGTAGGGGGGGACAGGGGTATCCGCCCCAGCATTTT,CASRGGQGYPPQHF
TRBD1,.,TRBJ1-5,TRBV7-3,TGTGCCAGCAGCTTAACGTGGGCAGGGGGCGATACTTATAGCAATCAGCCCCAGCATTTT,CASSLTWAGGDTYSNQPQHF
TRBD2,.,TRBJ2-7,TRBV16,TGTGCCAGCAGCCACCGACTAGCGGGAGACTACGAGCAGTACTTC,CASSHRLAGDYEQYF
TRBD1,.,TRBJ1-5,TRBV28,TGTGCCAGCTTTGGGACAGGGGACGGTCAGCCCCAGCATTTT,CASFGTGDGQPQHF
TRBD2,.,TRBJ2-1,TRBV7-9,TGTGCCAGCAGCTTCGTTCCTAGTGCGGGAGGAATCAATGAGCAGTTCTTC,CASSFVPSAGGINEQFF
TRBD2,.,TRBJ2-7,TRBV28,TGTGCCAGCAGTGTTAGCGGGCTCTACGAGCAGTACTTC,CASSVSGLYEQYF
.,.,TRBJ1-2,TRBV3-1/TRBV3-2,TGTGCCAGCAGCCAAGACCCCCGGACAGCCCGATTAGGCTACACCTTC,CASSQDPRTARLGYTF
.,.,TRBJ2-1,TRBV5-1,TGCGCCAGCAGTTTCTCGAGGACAGATCAAAACAATGAGCAGTTCTTC,CASSFSRTDQNNEQFF
.,.,TRBJ2-2,TRBV29-1,TGCAGCGTTGAGGGGAGAGGTCGGGAGCTGTTTTTT,CSVEGRGRELFF
TRBD1,.,TRBJ1-3,TRBV7-3,TGTGCCAGCAGCTTGGGACAGGGAGCTGGAAACACCATATATTTT,CASSLGQGAGNTIYF
.,once,TRBJ2-3,TRBV3-1/TRBV3-2,TGTGCCAGCAGCCTGACAGGTAGCACAGATACGCAGTATTTT,CASSLTGSTDTQYF
TRBD1,.,TRBJ1-2,TRBV6-5,TGTGCCAGCAGTTCGATACAGGGGACGCTCTATGGCTACACCTTC,CASSSIQGTLYGYTF
.,.,TRBJ2-1,TRBV7-7,TGTGCTAGCAGCTCGATTCGGGGAACCTACAATGAGCAGTTCTTC,CASSSIRGTYNEQFF
TRBD1,.,TRBJ2-3,TRBV5-1,TGCGCCAGCAGCCTGTCCCGGGACAGGGTGGTCCCAGATACGCAGTATTTT,CASSLSRDRVVPDTQYF
TRBD1,.,TRBJ1-5,TRBV19,TGTGCCAGTAGTATAGGGACAGGGGGCGGTCAGCCCCAGCATTTT,CASSIGTGGGQPQHF